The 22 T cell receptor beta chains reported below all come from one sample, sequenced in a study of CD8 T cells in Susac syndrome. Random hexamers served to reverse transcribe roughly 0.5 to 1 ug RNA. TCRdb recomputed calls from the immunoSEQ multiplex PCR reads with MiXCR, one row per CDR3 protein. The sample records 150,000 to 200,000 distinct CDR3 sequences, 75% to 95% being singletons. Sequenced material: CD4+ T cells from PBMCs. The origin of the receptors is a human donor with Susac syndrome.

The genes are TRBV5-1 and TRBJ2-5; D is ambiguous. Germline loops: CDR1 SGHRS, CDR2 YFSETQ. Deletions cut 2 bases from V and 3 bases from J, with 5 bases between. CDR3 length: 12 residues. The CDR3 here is CASSFNEETQYF. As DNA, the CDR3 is TGCGCCAGCAGCTTTAATGAAGAGACCCAGTACTTC.

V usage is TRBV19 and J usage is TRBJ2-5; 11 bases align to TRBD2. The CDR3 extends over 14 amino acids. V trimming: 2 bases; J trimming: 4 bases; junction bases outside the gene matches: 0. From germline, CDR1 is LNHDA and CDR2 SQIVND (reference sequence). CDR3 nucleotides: TGTGCCAGTAGTATAACTAGCGGGAGAGAGACCCAGTACTTC. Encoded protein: CASSITSGRETQYF.

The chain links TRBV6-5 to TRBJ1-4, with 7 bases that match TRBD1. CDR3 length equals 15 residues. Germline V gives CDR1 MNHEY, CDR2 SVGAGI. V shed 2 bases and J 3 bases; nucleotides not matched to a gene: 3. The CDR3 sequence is CASSYGGGPNEKLFF. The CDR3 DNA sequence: TGTGCCAGCAGTTACGGAGGGGGCCCTAATGAAAAACTGTTTTTT.

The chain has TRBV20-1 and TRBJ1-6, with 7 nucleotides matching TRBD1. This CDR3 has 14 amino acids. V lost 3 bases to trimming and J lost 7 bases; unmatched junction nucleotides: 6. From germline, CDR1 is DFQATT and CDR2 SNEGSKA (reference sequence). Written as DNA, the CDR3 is TGCAGTGCTAGGGAAAGGACAGGCAATTCACCCCTCCACTTT. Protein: CSARERTGNSPLHF.

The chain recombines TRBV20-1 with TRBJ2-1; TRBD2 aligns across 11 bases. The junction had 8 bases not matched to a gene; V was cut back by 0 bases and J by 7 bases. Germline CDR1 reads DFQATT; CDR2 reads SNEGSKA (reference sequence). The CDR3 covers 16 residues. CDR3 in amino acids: CSARDWASGGRNEQFF. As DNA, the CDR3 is TGCAGTGCTAGAGATTGGGCTAGCGGGGGGAGGAATGAGCAGTTCTTC.

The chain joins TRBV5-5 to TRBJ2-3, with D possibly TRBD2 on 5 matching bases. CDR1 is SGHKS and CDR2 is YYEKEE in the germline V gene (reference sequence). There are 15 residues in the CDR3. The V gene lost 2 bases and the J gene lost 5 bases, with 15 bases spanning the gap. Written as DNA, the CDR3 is TGTGCCAGCAGCTTTAGACCCGGGGTGGGAGATACGCAGTATTTT. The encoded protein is CASSFRPGVGDTQYF.

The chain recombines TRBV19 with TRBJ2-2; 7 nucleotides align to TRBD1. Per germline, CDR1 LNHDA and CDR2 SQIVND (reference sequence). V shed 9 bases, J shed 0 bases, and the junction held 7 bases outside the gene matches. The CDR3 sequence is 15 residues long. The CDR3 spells CASKQGNPNTGELFF. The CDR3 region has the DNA TGTGCCAGCAAACAGGGGAACCCGAACACCGGGGAGCTGTTTTTT.

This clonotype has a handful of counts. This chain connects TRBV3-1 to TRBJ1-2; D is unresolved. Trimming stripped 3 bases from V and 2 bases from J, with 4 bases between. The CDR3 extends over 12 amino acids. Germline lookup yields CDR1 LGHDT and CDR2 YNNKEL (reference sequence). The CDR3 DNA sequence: TGTGCCAGCAGCCAGGAGAACTATGGCTACACCTTC. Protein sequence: CASSQENYGYTF. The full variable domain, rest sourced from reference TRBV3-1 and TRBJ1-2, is DTAVSQTPKYLVTQMGNDKSIKCEQNLGHDTMYWYKQDSKKFLKIMFSYNNKELIINETVPNRFSPKSPDKAHLNLHINSLELGDSAVYFCASSQENYGYTFGSGTRLTVV.

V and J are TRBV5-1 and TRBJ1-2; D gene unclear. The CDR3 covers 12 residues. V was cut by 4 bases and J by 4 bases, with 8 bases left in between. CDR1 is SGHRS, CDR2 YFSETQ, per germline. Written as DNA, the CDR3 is TGCGCCAGCAGCGGGATGGGCTATGGCTACACCTTC. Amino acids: CASSGMGYGYTF.

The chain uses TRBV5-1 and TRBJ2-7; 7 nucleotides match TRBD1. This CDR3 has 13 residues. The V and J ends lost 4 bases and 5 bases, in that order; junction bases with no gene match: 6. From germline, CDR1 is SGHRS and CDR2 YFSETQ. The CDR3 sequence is CASSRQGSDEQYF. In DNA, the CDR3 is TGCGCCAGCAGCCGACAGGGTTCCGACGAGCAGTACTTC.

CDR3 sequence: CASRRQGIYYGYTF. The CDR3 DNA sequence: TGTGCCAGTAGGAGACAGGGGATCTACTATGGCTACACCTTC. The J gene is TRBJ1-2, the V gene TRBV19; 8 positions agree with TRBD1. V was clipped by 6 bases and J by 3 bases; unmatched bases: 6. The germline gives CDR1 LNHDA, CDR2 SQIVND (reference sequence). The CDR3 is 14 residues long.

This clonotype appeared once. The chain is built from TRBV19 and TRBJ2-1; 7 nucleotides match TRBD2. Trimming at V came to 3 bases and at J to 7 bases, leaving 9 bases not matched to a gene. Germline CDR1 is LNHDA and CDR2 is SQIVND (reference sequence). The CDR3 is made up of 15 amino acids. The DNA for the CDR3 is TGTGCCAGTAGTATTGTCTGGGAGGGCCGGAATGAGCAGTTCTTC. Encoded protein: CASSIVWEGRNEQFF.

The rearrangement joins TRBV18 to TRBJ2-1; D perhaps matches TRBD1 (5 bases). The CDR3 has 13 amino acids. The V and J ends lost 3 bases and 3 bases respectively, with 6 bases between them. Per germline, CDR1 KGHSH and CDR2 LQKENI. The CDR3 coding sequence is TGTGCCAGCTCACCCGACAGCTACAATGAGCAGTTCTTC. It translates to CASSPDSYNEQFF.

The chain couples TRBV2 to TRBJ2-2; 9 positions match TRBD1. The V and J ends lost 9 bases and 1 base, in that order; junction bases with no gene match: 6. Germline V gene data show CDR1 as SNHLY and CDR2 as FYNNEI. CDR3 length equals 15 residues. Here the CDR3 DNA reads TGTGCCAGTAAGAAGGGACAGGGGAACACCGGGGAGCTGTTTTTT. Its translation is CASKKGQGNTGELFF.

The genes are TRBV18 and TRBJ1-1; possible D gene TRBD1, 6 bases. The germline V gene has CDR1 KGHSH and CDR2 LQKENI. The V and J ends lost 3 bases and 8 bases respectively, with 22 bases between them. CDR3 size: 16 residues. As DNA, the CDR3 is TGTGCCAGCTCACCGCCAGGACAGCTTTTTCTCAGCGAAGCTTTCTTT. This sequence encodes CASSPPGQLFLSEAFF.

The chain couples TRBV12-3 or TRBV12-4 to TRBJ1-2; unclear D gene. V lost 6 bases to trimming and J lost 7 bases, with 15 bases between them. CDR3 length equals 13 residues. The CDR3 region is CASSPEWVGGYTF. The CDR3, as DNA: TGTGCCAGCAGCCCAGAGTGGGTGGGTGGCTACACCTTC.

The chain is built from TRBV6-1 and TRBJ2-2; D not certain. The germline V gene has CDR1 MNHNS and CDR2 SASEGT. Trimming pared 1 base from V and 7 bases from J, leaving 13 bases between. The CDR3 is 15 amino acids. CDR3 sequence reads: CASSEVVSQIGELFF. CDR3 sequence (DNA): TGTGCCAGCAGTGAAGTTGTCAGTCAAATCGGGGAGCTGTTTTTT.

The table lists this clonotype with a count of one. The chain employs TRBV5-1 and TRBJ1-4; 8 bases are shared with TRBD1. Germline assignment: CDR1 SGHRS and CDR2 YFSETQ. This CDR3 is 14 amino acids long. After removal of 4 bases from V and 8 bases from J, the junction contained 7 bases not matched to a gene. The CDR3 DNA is TGCGCCAGCAGCCACGGACAGGGACAGGAAAAACTGTTTTTT. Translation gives CASSHGQGQEKLFF.

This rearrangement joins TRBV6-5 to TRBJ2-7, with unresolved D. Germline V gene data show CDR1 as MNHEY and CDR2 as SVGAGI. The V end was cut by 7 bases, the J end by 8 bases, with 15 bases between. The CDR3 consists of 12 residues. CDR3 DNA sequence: TGTGCCAGCAAAGACCGGAGTACGAAGCAGTACTTC. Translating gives CASKDRSTKQYF.

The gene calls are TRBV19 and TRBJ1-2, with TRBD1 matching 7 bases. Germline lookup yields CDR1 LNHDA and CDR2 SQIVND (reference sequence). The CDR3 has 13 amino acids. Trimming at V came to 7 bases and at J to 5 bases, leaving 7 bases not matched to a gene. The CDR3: CASTLGQRYGYTF. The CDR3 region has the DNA TGTGCCAGTACCCTGGGACAGCGATATGGCTACACCTTC.

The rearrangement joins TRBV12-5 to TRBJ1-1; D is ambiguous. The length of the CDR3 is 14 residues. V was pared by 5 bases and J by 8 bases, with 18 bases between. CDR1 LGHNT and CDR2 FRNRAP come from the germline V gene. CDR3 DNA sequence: TGTGCTAGTGGTCCACACGGCTACGGTGGGGAAGCTTTCTTT. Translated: CASGPHGYGGEAFF.

The CDR3 spells CSARRSSQDYEQYF. CDR3 nucleotides: TGCAGTGCTCGAAGATCCTCACAGGACTACGAGCAGTACTTC. This chain connects TRBV20-1 to TRBJ2-7; D is possibly TRBD1 (5 bases). CDR1 is DFQATT, CDR2 SNEGSKA, per germline (reference sequence). With 5 bases removed from V and 3 bases from J, the gap between germline ends came to 17 bases. The CDR3 sequence is 14 residues long.